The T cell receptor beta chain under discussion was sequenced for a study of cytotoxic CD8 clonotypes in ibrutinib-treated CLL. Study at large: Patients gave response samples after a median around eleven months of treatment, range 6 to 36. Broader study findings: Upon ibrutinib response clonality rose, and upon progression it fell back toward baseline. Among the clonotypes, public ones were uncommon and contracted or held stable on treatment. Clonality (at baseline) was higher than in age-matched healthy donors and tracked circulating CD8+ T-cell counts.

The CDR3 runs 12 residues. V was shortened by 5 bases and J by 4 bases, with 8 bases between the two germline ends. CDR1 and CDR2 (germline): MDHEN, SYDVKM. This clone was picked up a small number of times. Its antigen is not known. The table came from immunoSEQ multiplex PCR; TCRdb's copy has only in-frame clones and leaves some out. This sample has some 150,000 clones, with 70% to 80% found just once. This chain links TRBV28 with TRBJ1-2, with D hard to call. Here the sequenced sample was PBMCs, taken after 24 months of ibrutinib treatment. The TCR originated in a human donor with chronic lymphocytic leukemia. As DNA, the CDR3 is TGTGCCAGCAGTCCAGTCGGCTATGGCTACACCTTC. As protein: CASSPVGYGYTF.